The present T cell receptor (beta chain) was sequenced within a study of early T cells in non-severe SARS-CoV-2 infection. General study points: Missing private and CD4 specificities, VDJdb matching favored anti-spike CD8 responses.

This CDR3 is 12 amino acids long. Germline V gene lookup returns CDR1 DFQATT and CDR2 SNEGSKA (reference sequence). Trimming removed 6 bases at V and 4 bases at J, with 12 bases between. As for this clonotype: Its antigen is as yet unknown.

As part of library construction, unique molecular identifiers were attached to individual cDNA molecules. TCRdb analysed the 5' RACE reads with MiXCR anew, one entry per CDR3 protein. The sample has some 40,000 distinct CDR3 sequences; 10% to 15% are singletons. This chain connects TRBV20-1 to TRBJ1-2; D is unclear. Sequenced sample: whole blood. This receptor was identified in an adult who was a healthcare worker with PCR-confirmed SARS-CoV-2 infection or an uninfected control (not recorded which). The CDR3 nucleotides are TGCAGTGCCGAGGCCGAATCCTATGGCTACACCTTC. Translating gives CSAEAESYGYTF.